Listed below are T cell receptor beta chains from one sample, sequenced in a study of radiation and T cells in renal cell carcinoma. TCRdb's copy holds only in-frame clones and misses some; the assay was immunoSEQ multiplex PCR. Of approximately 110,000 clones in the sample, 80% to 85% were seen once. The starting material was blood, obtained from a patient whose treatment included radiotherapy and nephrectomy. Source of these receptors: a woman aged 55-75 years with renal cell carcinoma. Each CDR3 is given with its conserved first and last residue.

j_call v_call cdr3_length cdr3_aa
TRBJ2-5 TRBV28 15 CASSSWQGGGETQYF
TRBJ2-3 TRBV19 13 CASSMRGADTQYF
TRBJ2-7 TRBV6-6 12 CASSTRTGGTYF
TRBJ1-5 TRBV2 16 CASSGAALRSNQPQHF
TRBJ1-2 TRBV7-8 18 CASSLEGESRAPNYGYTF
TRBJ2-5 TRBV20-1 10 CSASQETQYF
TRBJ2-7 TRBV27 13 CASSLKRSYEQYF
TRBJ1-1 TRBV5-1 14 CASSLTGRGTEAFF
TRBJ2-3 TRBV6-6 16 CASSYSRDGGTDTQYF
TRBJ2-1 TRBV19 16 CASSPETGPTGDEQFF
TRBJ1-5 TRBV6-5 15 CASSYGTDSNQPQHF
TRBJ1-5 TRBV19 16 CASRDREQGYDQPQHF
TRBJ2-3 TRBV5-1 14 CASSSGTGTDTQYF
TRBJ1-5 TRBV5-4 12 CASNNDDQPQHF
TRBJ2-7 TRBV7-3 15 CASSLTGQGSYEQYF
TRBJ1-4 TRBV4-3 17 CASSQTFGGRGKEKLFF
TRBJ2-1 TRBV7-9 17 CASSLALGTSSYNEQFF
TRBJ1-6 TRBV2 14 CASSNGPYNSPLHF
TRBJ1-1 TRBV5-1 14 CASSLVEAATEAFF
TRBJ1-1 TRBV30 13 CAWTLSPNTEAFF
TRBJ1-1 TRBV7-3 14 CASSLGSSNTEAFF
TRBJ1-1 TRBV18 15 CASSPGGGQGTEAFF
TRBJ2-7 TRBV18 12 CASSPRPHEQYF
TRBJ2-3 TRBV9 15 CASSAHPRGADTQYF
TRBJ2-5 TRBV2 13 CASSENRGETQYF
TRBJ2-7 TRBV7-9 13 CASSLGDSYEQYF
TRBJ1-4 TRBV5-6 15 CASSLYREFNEKLFF
TRBJ2-5 TRBV6-5 16 CASSYSFGTGGETQYF
TRBJ1-6 TRBV5-1 15 CASSLNGGRDSPLHF
- TRBV7-9 12 CATGGGGYEQYF
TRBJ1-1 TRBV28 14 CASTLDRLNTEAFF
TRBJ2-3 TRBV5-4 14 CASSLWDSRDTQYF
TRBJ1-1 TRBV5-1 15 CASSSYDRDQTEAFF
TRBJ1-1 TRBV7-2 14 CASSLLEGDTEAFF
TRBJ2-1 TRBV7-2 16 CASSLVGGQAYNEQFF
TRBJ2-5 TRBV9 15 CASSPVGTPEETQYF
TRBJ1-5 TRBV4-3 15 CASSQGMGSNQPQHF
TRBJ1-1 TRBV7-9 18 CASSPYPKVGFMNTEAFF
TRBJ2-2 TRBV11-1 14 CASSQNGYTGELFF
TRBJ2-6 TRBV27 15 CASSLIPRGFNVLTF
TRBJ1-2 TRBV14 14 CASSQESRGYGYTF
TRBJ2-2 TRBV9 17 CASSEPIGGSSTGELFF
TRBJ1-4 TRBV7-9 16 CASSVPLGRGNEKLFF
TRBJ2-3 TRBV4-3 14 CASSQGLGTDTQYF
TRBJ2-1 TRBV5-6 12 CASSLWGNEQFF
TRBJ1-1 TRBV6-5 14 CASSSTGGYTEAFF
TRBJ1-2 TRBV10-3 16 CAISPKVRDRGYGYTF
TRBJ2-2 TRBV5-1 17 CASSPAVGIANTGELFF
TRBJ1-5 TRBV6-1 13 CASKTVSNQPQHF
TRBJ1-5 TRBV29-1 15 CSVEEGWGYNQPQHF
TRBJ1-4 TRBV19 14 CASSIGTQNEKLFF
TRBJ1-2 TRBV9 14 CASSVVGIFYGYTF
TRBJ1-5 TRBV6-5 13 CASSQGSGQPQHF
TRBJ1-5 TRBV27 14 CASSLGSPNQPQHF
TRBJ2-1 TRBV7-9 11 CASSPGVEQFF